This is a list of T cell receptor beta chains from one sample in a study of response to subunit inactivated influenza vaccine. TCRdb reprocessed the RT-PCR reads via MiXCR and lists one record per CDR3 protein. This sample has about 700,000 distinct CDR3 sequences, with about 14% found just once. Sample: PBMCs from blood, taken around 14 days before vaccination. These receptors came from a man aged 50 to 60 who received an inactivated influenza vaccine. The CDR3 runs from the conserved cysteine through the conserved F or W. The D gene is left open where the match is weak. Size is stated for part of the rows, as once, few or many counts, or as a class when the clone is expanded.

-	-	TRBJ2-5	TRBV7-9	CASTTAGSETQYF	TGTGCCAGCACAACGGCAGGGTCGGAGACCCAGTACTTC
TRBD2	few	TRBJ2-7	TRBV7-2	CASSLASGTSGTPYEQYF	TGTGCCAGCAGCTTAGCGTCCGGGACTAGCGGCACTCCCTACGAGCAGTACTTC
-	-	TRBJ2-2	TRBV19	CASSIGIGGELFF	TGTGCCAGTAGTATAGGGATCGGCGGGGAGCTGTTTTTT
-	many	TRBJ2-1	TRBV24-1	CATSLGGNEQFF	TGTGCCACCAGTTTGGGGGGTAATGAGCAGTTCTTC
-	-	TRBJ2-1	TRBV20-1	CSAIRGAYNEQFF	TGCAGTGCTATACGGGGCGCCTACAATGAGCAGTTCTTC
TRBD1	-	TRBJ2-5	TRBV7-9	CASSFRQGGKETQYF	TGTGCCAGCAGCTTCCGACAGGGTGGGAAAGAGACCCAGTACTTC
TRBD1	-	TRBJ2-3	TRBV24-1	CATSDLHRGLEDTQYF	TGTGCCACCAGTGATTTGCACAGGGGGCTTGAAGATACGCAGTATTTT
TRBD2	few	TRBJ2-3	TRBV7-9	CASSLVLAGYTDTQYF	TGTGCCAGCAGCTTAGTCCTAGCGGGATACACAGATACGCAGTATTTT
-	-	TRBJ1-1	TRBV3-1	CASSQAPSNTEAFF	TGTGCCAGCAGCCAAGCCCCGTCGAACACTGAAGCTTTCTTT
TRBD1	-	TRBJ2-2	TRBV19	CASNRGDTGELFF	TGTGCCAGTAACAGGGGAGACACCGGGGAGCTGTTTTTT
-	-	TRBJ1-1	TRBV20-1	CSARQRSTGALF	TGCAGTGCTAGACAACGGTCTACCGGGGCTCTCTTT
-	-	TRBJ2-6	TRBV11-2	CASSSLRSSGANVLTF	TGTGCCAGCAGCTCACTACGAAGCTCTGGGGCCAACGTCCTGACTTTC
TRBD1	-	TRBJ2-1	TRBV29-1	CSVEGTGGVISYNEQFF	TGCAGCGTTGAGGGGACAGGGGGCGTGATATCCTACAATGAGCAGTTCTTC
-	-	TRBJ2-2	TRBV27	CASSFSAYTGELFF	TGTGCCAGCAGTTTCTCAGCCTACACCGGGGAGCTGTTTTTT
-	once	TRBJ2-7	TRBV30	CAWSVGGNEQYF	TGTGCCTGGAGTGTGGGGGGCAACGAGCAGTACTTC
-	-	TRBJ2-5	TRBV15	CATTTEGNQETQYF	TGTGCCACCACAACGGAGGGAAATCAGGAGACCCAGTACTTC
TRBD1	many	TRBJ2-1	TRBV6-4	CASSGDSSYNEQFF	TGTGCCAGCAGTGGGGACAGCTCCTACAATGAGCAGTTCTTC
-	-	TRBJ2-3	TRBV28	CASIANSWWGHTQYF	TGTGCCAGCATTGCGAATTCTTGGTGGGGGCATACGCAGTATTTT
-	few	TRBJ2-3	TRBV10-3	CARREGATDTQYF	TGTGCCAGGCGAGAAGGGGCCACAGATACGCAGTATTTT
-	few	TRBJ1-3	TRBV30	CAWTRFSGNTIYF	TGTGCCTGGACAAGGTTCTCTGGAAACACCATATATTTT
TRBD1	-	TRBJ1-5	TRBV10-3	CAISDGDRAQPQHF	TGTGCCATCAGTGATGGGGACAGGGCGCAGCCCCAGCATTTT
TRBD2	few	TRBJ2-1	TRBV24-1	CATSGGLAGEYNEQFF	TGTGCCACCAGTGGAGGACTAGCGGGAGAGTACAATGAGCAGTTCTTC
-	-	TRBJ2-5	TRBV2	CASSGTRELKTQYF	TGTGCCAGCAGTGGGACTCGGGAGTTGAAGACCCAGTACTTC
TRBD2	-	TRBJ2-7	TRBV7-2	CASSLIAGGNYEQYF	TGTGCCAGCAGCCTGATAGCGGGAGGAAACTACGAGCAGTACTTC
-	few	TRBJ2-4	TRBV6-1	CASSEKGGGPGIQYF	TGTGCCAGCAGTGAGAAGGGTGGAGGGCCCGGAATTCAGTACTTC
-	many	TRBJ2-7	TRBV5-1	CASSLLQAYEQYF	TGCGCCAGCAGCTTGCTACAGGCGTACGAGCAGTACTTC